This T cell receptor (beta chain) was obtained from a study of T cell responses to AZD1222 COVID-19 vaccine. General study findings and limits: The donor group comprised mostly white British people and more females; the analysis possibly underestimated clonal diversity. The peak T cell response came first, and repertoires were sampled only after it. Distributed over spike, vaccine-associated CD4 TCRs predominated at 160-218 and 743-854. Among spike-specific TCRs, nearly half reportedly target unmutated variant regions.

The assay was immunoSEQ multiplex PCR, and TCRdb's table has in-frame clones only and misses some. The sample yields about 140,000 clones, roughly 85% seen once. Germline assignment: CDR1 SGHNT and CDR2 YENEEA. This CDR3 region has 15 residues. V lost 1 base and J lost 3; bases outside the gene matches: 5. A note on this clone: Its antigen is not identified.

The chain has TRBV11-3 and TRBJ1-2; 7 bases fit TRBD1. The sequencing here drew on peripheral blood, taken 28 days after the second dose of the MenACWY control vaccine. The receptor was derived from an adult who received the MenACWY meningococcal vaccine as a control. Written as DNA, the CDR3 is TGTGCCAGCAGCTTAGGCAACCAGGGGGACTATGGCTACACCTTC. It encodes CASSLGNQGDYGYTF.